These 27 T cell receptor beta chains were all obtained from the same sample, sequenced in a study of T cell responses to AZD1222 COVID-19 vaccine. TCRdb's copy holds only in-frame clones and misses some; the assay was immunoSEQ multiplex PCR. The sample carries roughly 180,000 clones, approximately 86% recorded once. The sequencing used peripheral blood, collected on day 0 of AZD1222 vaccination. These receptors were collected from an adult in good health.

V is TRBV30 and J is TRBJ1-3; no definite D call. The CDR3 sequence is 14 residues long. Germline V lookup: CDR1 GTSNPN, CDR2 SVGIG (reference sequence). Trimming stripped 2 bases from V and 0 bases from J, with 8 bases between. Here the CDR3 reads CAWSSAGSGNTIYF. The CDR3 DNA sequence: TGTGCCTGGAGTTCTGCGGGCTCTGGAAACACCATATATTTT.

This clone was found a few times. V and J are TRBV27 and TRBJ2-5; TRBD2 matches at 13 bases. CDR1 is MNHEY, CDR2 SMNVEV, per germline (reference sequence). CDR3 length: 17 residues. The junction had 11 bases not matched to a gene; V was cut back by 5 bases and J by 5 bases. CDR3 residues: CASSPRTSGSSGETQYF. As DNA, the CDR3 is TGTGCCAGCAGTCCAAGGACTAGCGGGAGCTCTGGGGAGACCCAGTACTTC.

This clone was detected only a few times. V usage is TRBV28 and J usage is TRBJ1-5; weak D call: TRBD1 (5 bases). This CDR3 comprises 14 residues. Germline loops: CDR1 MDHEN, CDR2 SYDVKM. V lost 4 bases and J lost 11, with 18 bases in between. CDR3: CASSSPVGGGSQHF. For the CDR3, the DNA is TGTGCCAGCAGTTCCCCCGTAGGTGGGGGGTCCCAGCATTTT.

The chain couples TRBV5-1 to TRBJ2-1; 9 bases match TRBD2. The CDR3 is 16 residues long. Losses at the gene ends were 4 bases for V and 5 bases for J; bases not matched to a gene: 10. Per the germline V gene, CDR1 is SGHRS and CDR2 is YFSETQ. The CDR3 DNA reads as TGCGCCAGCAGCACAATAGCGGGAGTCGGAAACAATGAGCAGTTCTTC. Translated: CASSTIAGVGNNEQFF.

The chain uses TRBV6-6 and TRBJ2-1; TRBD2 might be the D (6 bases). Germline V gene sequence: CDR1 MNHNY, CDR2 SVGAGI (reference sequence). The CDR3 covers 21 residues. The V end was cut by 5 bases, the J end by 0 bases, with 29 bases between. The CDR3 DNA reads TGTGCCAGCAGTCCGGGGGAGATCCGGCGGACCCACCTTAGCTCCTACAATGAGCAGTTCTTC. Protein product: CASSPGEIRRTHLSSYNEQFF.

The count of this clone is one. V gene TRBV6-5 combines with J gene TRBJ1-2; D gene ambiguous. V dropped 5 bases and J dropped 7 bases, with 17 bases sitting between them. The CDR3 consists of 14 residues. Looked up from germline, CDR1 is MNHEY and CDR2 is SVGAGI. Written as DNA, the CDR3 is TGTGCCAGCAGTCGGTTGGGGTATGACGGTGGCTACACCTTC. Its translation is CASSRLGYDGGYTF.

The V call is TRBV5-4, the J call TRBJ1-2, with TRBD1 matching over 9 bases. Germline loops: CDR1 SGHNT, CDR2 YYREEE (reference sequence). Trimming took 1 base from V and 3 from J; bases not matched to a gene: 4. The CDR3 spans 15 residues. The CDR3 region has the DNA TGTGCCAGCAGCTTGACAGGGGGCACGGACTATGGCTACACCTTC. Protein: CASSLTGGTDYGYTF.

The chain has TRBV20-1 and TRBJ2-7; D might be TRBD2 (6 bases). V was shortened by 3 bases and J by 7 bases, with 7 bases between the two germline ends. Germline values: CDR1 DFQATT, CDR2 SNEGSKA (reference sequence). The CDR3 sequence is 10 residues long. CDR3 sequence (DNA): TGCAGTGCTAGCCGGGGGGAGCAGTACTTC. As protein: CSASRGEQYF.

The genes are TRBV7-8 and TRBJ2-3; the match to TRBD1 covers 8 bases. Germline CDR1 reads SGHVS; CDR2 reads FQNEAQ. The CDR3 is 13 residues long. V was pared by 2 bases and J by 15 bases, with 10 bases of the junction left unmatched. CDR3 bases: TGTGCCAGCAGCTTACAGGGGACAGGCGCAAGATATTTT. Its protein product is CASSLQGTGARYF. Supplemented by reference TRBV7-8 and TRBJ2-3, the full variable domain reads GAGVSQSPRYKVAKRGQDVALRCDPISGHVSLFWYQQALGQGPEFLTYFQNEAQLDKSGLPSDRFFAERPEGSVSTLKIQRTQQEDSAVYLCASSLQGTGARYFGPGTRLTVL.

The chain joins TRBV2 to TRBJ2-6; D gene unclear. Germline V gives CDR1 SNHLY, CDR2 FYNNEI. This CDR3 comprises 13 residues. V was clipped by 5 bases and J by 5 bases, with 7 bases between them. CDR3 sequence (DNA): TGTGCCAGCAGTCCTGACTGGGCCAACGTCCTGACTTTC. Its protein is CASSPDWANVLTF. Complete variable domain (other parts from reference TRBV2 and TRBJ2-6): EPEVTQTPSHQVTQMGQEVILRCVPISNHLYFYWYRQILGQKVEFLVSFYNNEISEKSEIFDDQFSVERPDGSNFTLKIRSTKLEDSAMYFCASSPDWANVLTFGAGSRLTVL.

The chain combines TRBV19 with TRBJ1-2; no clear D. Trimming removed 3 bases from V and 4 bases from J, with 12 bases in between. This CDR3 contains 14 residues. In germline, CDR1 is LNHDA, CDR2 SQIVND (reference sequence). The CDR3 spells CASSIWSTLYGYTF. The CDR3 bases are TGTGCCAGTAGTATTTGGTCCACTCTCTATGGCTACACCTTC.

The CDR3 sequence is CASSLRGNGSPLHF. DNA for the CDR3: TGTGCCAGCAGCCTCAGGGGGAACGGGTCACCCCTCCACTTT. The chain carries TRBV11-3 and TRBJ1-6; 7 bases align to TRBD1. The V gene's germline CDR1 is SGHNT and CDR2 YENEEA. This CDR3 has 14 residues. Germline trimming cut 5 bases from V and 10 bases from J; bases unmatched to any gene: 8.

The chain has TRBV20-1 and TRBJ2-1, with D tentatively TRBD2 (5 bases). Germline loops: CDR1 DFQATT, CDR2 SNEGSKA (reference sequence). The V end was cut by 3 bases, the J end by 2 bases, with 14 bases between. The CDR3 is 15 amino acids. CDR3 DNA sequence: TGCAGTGCTAGTCCCGTGCGGGCCGCCTACAATGAGCAGTTCTTC. Amino acids: CSASPVRAAYNEQFF.

This rearrangement joins TRBV29-1 to TRBJ2-7, with TRBD1 as a possible D gene (6 bases). The length of the CDR3 is 14 residues. The V end was cut by 4 bases, the J end by 1 base, with 14 bases between. Germline-derived CDR1 and CDR2 are SQVTM and ANQGSEA. The CDR3 reads CSVGGQTRSYEQYF. The CDR3 coding sequence is TGCAGCGTTGGGGGGCAGACACGGTCCTACGAGCAGTACTTC.

This clone was seen more than once but under ten times. The chain joins TRBV20-1 to TRBJ1-1; D not resolved. The CDR3 sequence is 10 residues long. Germline CDR1 and CDR2: DFQATT and SNEGSKA (reference sequence). Trimming took off 6 bases at V and 7 bases at J, with 9 bases between the two ends. CDR3 residues: CSAQLNEAFF. The CDR3 DNA reads as TGCAGTGCGCAACTAAATGAAGCTTTCTTT.

The chain has TRBV2 and TRBJ2-1; 7 bases align to TRBD2. The CDR3 is 14 residues long. Germline lookup yields CDR1 SNHLY and CDR2 FYNNEI. Trimming removed 0 bases from V and 14 bases from J; junction bases left unmatched: 10. The chain's CDR3 is CASSEALGEGRKFF. CDR3 nucleotides: TGTGCCAGCAGTGAAGCGCTGGGGGAGGGACGGAAGTTCTTC.

V and J are TRBV5-1 and TRBJ2-3, with 11 positions matching TRBD1. V dropped 2 bases and J dropped 5; count of bases not matched to a gene: 4. This CDR3 is 15 amino acids long. From germline, CDR1 is SGHRS and CDR2 YFSETQ. CDR3 sequence: CASSFRTGGGDTQYF. The CDR3 DNA follows: TGCGCCAGCAGCTTTAGGACAGGGGGCGGAGATACGCAGTATTTT.

The chain employs TRBV2 and TRBJ2-7, with 7 positions matching TRBD1. V lost 6 bases and J lost 3; bases outside the gene matches: 11. Germline CDR1 SNHLY, CDR2 FYNNEI. The length of the CDR3 is 15 residues. CDR3 in amino acids: CASRGGRGHLYEQYF. The CDR3 DNA reads as TGTGCCAGCAGAGGGGGCAGGGGCCACCTCTACGAGCAGTACTTC.

The rearrangement links TRBV7-9 to TRBJ1-4; D gene ambiguous. Germline CDR1 SEHNR, CDR2 FQNEAQ (reference sequence). V lost 10 bases and J 8 bases, leaving 8 bases between the germline ends. The CDR3 is 10 residues long. DNA for the CDR3: TGTGCCACTTCGACCGAAAAACTGTTTTTT. It encodes CATSTEKLFF. The full variable domain, in which reference TRBV7-9 and TRBJ1-4 provide the parts outside the CDR3, is DTGVSQNPRHKITKRGQNVTFRCDPISEHNRLYWYRQTLGQGPEFLTYFQNEAQLEKSRLLSDRFSAERPKGSFSTLEIQRTEQGDSAMYLCATSTEKLFFGSGTQLSVL.

The rearrangement joins TRBV28 to TRBJ2-1; D is unresolved. Germline V CDR1 and CDR2: MDHEN, SYDVKM. The CDR3 runs to 14 residues. V shed 2 bases and J shed 6 bases, with 11 bases lying between them. The CDR3 coding sequence is TGTGCCAGCAGTTTACTCGGGCCCTTCAATGAGCAGTTCTTC. Its translation is CASSLLGPFNEQFF.

The chain recombines TRBV6-5 with TRBJ2-7; 10 bases agree with TRBD2. This CDR3 spans 14 amino acids. Germline-derived CDR1 and CDR2 are MNHEY and SVGAGI. V lost 7 bases, J lost 6 bases, and 9 bases stayed unmatched. CDR3 in amino acids: CASMLSAGGPEQYF. CDR3 DNA sequence: TGTGCCAGCATGCTATCAGCGGGAGGGCCCGAGCAGTACTTC.

The chain uses TRBV27 and TRBJ2-5, with 8 bases lining up with TRBD1. CDR3 length: 14 residues. With 6 bases clipped from V and 1 base from J, the junction kept 4 bases outside the gene matches. Germline CDR1 and CDR2: MNHEY and SMNVEV (reference sequence). The CDR3 is CASRLDRGQETQYF. DNA for the CDR3: TGTGCCAGCAGGCTCGACAGGGGCCAAGAGACCCAGTACTTC.

This chain connects TRBV3-1 (or the pseudogene TRBV3-2) to TRBJ2-1; TRBD2 matches 14 bases. Germline CDR1 reads LGHDT; CDR2 reads YNNKEL (reference sequence). The CDR3 covers 15 residues. V shed 4 bases, J shed 8 bases, and the junction held 4 bases outside the gene matches. CDR3 nucleotide sequence: TGTGCCAGCAGCCGGACTAGCGGGGGGAGGCATGAGCAGTTCTTC. Translated: CASSRTSGGRHEQFF.

V usage is TRBV3-1 (or the pseudogene TRBV3-2) and J usage is TRBJ1-1; D gene unclear. Trimming took off 1 base at V and 10 bases at J, with 10 bases between the two ends. This CDR3 comprises 12 residues. Per the germline V gene, CDR1 is LGHDT and CDR2 is YNNKEL (reference sequence). The DNA of the CDR3 is TGTGCCAGCAGCCAAGGAAAGAGGAGAGCTTTCTTT. Amino acids: CASSQGKRRAFF.

The chain couples TRBV28 to TRBJ1-2; TRBD1 aligns across 7 bases. The CDR3 extends over 13 amino acids. J was trimmed by 5 bases and V by 4 bases; bases with no gene match: 4. Per germline, CDR1 MDHEN and CDR2 SYDVKM. CDR3 loop: CASSSRRGYGYTF. CDR3 nucleotide sequence: TGTGCCAGCAGTTCCCGCAGGGGGTATGGCTACACCTTC.

The chain is built from TRBV19 and TRBJ1-3, with D possibly TRBD1 on 5 matching bases. The germline V gene encodes CDR1 LNHDA and CDR2 SQIVND (reference sequence). Trimming shortened V by 5 bases and J by 2 bases, and 22 bases separated the two germline ends. The CDR3 is 18 residues long. The CDR3 DNA follows: TGTGCCAGTAGTGGGGCGGGACGGCGGACACTAACTGGAAACACCATATATTTT. It yields the protein CASSGAGRRTLTGNTIYF.

The rearrangement joins TRBV27 to TRBJ1-1, with 7 nucleotides matching TRBD1. CDR1 and CDR2 (germline): MNHEY, SMNVEV (reference sequence). The CDR3 consists of 15 residues. V dropped 6 bases and J dropped 0; count of bases not matched to a gene: 7. Here the CDR3 DNA reads TGTGCCAGCAGCCAACAGGGACAGTTGAACACTGAAGCTTTCTTT. This sequence encodes CASSQQGQLNTEAFF.